The rows below give T cell receptor beta chains drawn from one sample of a study of blood T cell repertoires in COVID-19. Here immunoSEQ multiplex PCR was the method, and the copy in TCRdb shows in-frame clones only, minus some. The sample consists of 250,000 to 350,000 clones, around 87% of them appearing once. The sample taken for sequencing was peripheral blood. All receptors derive from a woman aged 45-59 years who had recovered from COVID-19. Both conserved end residues are part of each CDR3. Each record gives: CDR3 length, V gene, D gene, J gene, CDR3 protein, CDR3 DNA. A D gene is named only where the DNA matches it firmly.

len: 13; v_gene: TRBV2; d_gene: TRBD1; j_gene: TRBJ2-6; CDR3aa: CASRGQGANVLTF; CDR3nt: TGTGCCAGCAGGGGACAGGGGGCCAACGTCCTGACTTTC
len: 13; v_gene: TRBV29-1; d_gene: NA; j_gene: TRBJ2-2; CDR3aa: CSQGRVLTGELFF; CDR3nt: TGCAGCCAGGGGAGGGTTTTAACCGGGGAGCTGTTTTTT
len: 14; v_gene: TRBV5-4; d_gene: TRBD1; j_gene: TRBJ1-1; CDR3aa: CASSLAGGAGEAFF; CDR3nt: TGTGCCAGCAGCTTGGCAGGGGGCGCGGGTGAAGCTTTCTTT
len: 15; v_gene: TRBV7-9; d_gene: NA; j_gene: TRBJ2-3; CDR3aa: CASSPGGSDADTQYF; CDR3nt: TGTGCCAGCAGCCCTGGGGGGTCCGACGCAGATACGCAGTATTTT
len: 15; v_gene: TRBV27; d_gene: NA; j_gene: TRBJ1-3; CDR3aa: CASSLSRGRGNTIYF; CDR3nt: TGTGCCAGCAGCCTATCCAGGGGTAGAGGAAACACCATATATTTT
len: 13; v_gene: TRBV7-9; d_gene: NA; j_gene: TRBJ2-1; CDR3aa: CASSLGTYNEQFF; CDR3nt: TGTGCCAGCAGCTTGGGGACTTACAATGAGCAGTTCTTC
len: 15; v_gene: TRBV27; d_gene: TRBD1; j_gene: TRBJ1-2; CDR3aa: CASSSRDRWNGGYTF; CDR3nt: TGTGCCAGCAGTTCGAGGGACAGGTGGAATGGTGGCTACACCTTC
len: 13; v_gene: TRBV20-1; d_gene: NA; j_gene: TRBJ1-5; CDR3aa: CSASKGRSQPQHF; CDR3nt: TGCAGTGCTAGTAAGGGGAGGTCTCAGCCCCAGCATTTT
len: 13; v_gene: TRBV7-3; d_gene: NA; j_gene: TRBJ2-7; CDR3aa: CASSFRGSGEQYF; CDR3nt: TGTGCCAGCAGCTTCCGTGGATCGGGCGAGCAGTACTTC
len: 15; v_gene: TRBV6-6; d_gene: NA; j_gene: TRBJ2-7; CDR3aa: CASSYSTGDSYEQYF; CDR3nt: TGTGCCAGCAGTTACTCTACGGGGGATTCCTACGAGCAGTACTTC